This T cell receptor (beta chain) was recovered during a study of blood T cell repertoires in COVID-19. Overall study context: Collection of acute and convalescent COVID-19 samples took place in the United States, Italy and Spain. Sources were T cells, B-cell-depleted T cells, or PBMCs; the material itself was cDNA or gDNA.

In the original workflow: Amplifying reference gene primers gave estimates of nucleated cell counts. Generated by immunoSEQ multiplex PCR, the TCRdb table keeps only in-frame clones and is missing some. That table is the source of V, J and clone size, and D and trimming were worked out from the DNA. The table has around 170,000 clones, around 83% seen once. The CDR3 contains 17 residues. Germline-derived CDR1 and CDR2 are MNHNS and SASEGT. V lost 3 bases, J lost 2 bases, and 10 bases stayed unmatched. Source material: peripheral blood. This TCR came from a human donor in a cohort sampled during active COVID-19. The chain uses TRBV6-1 and TRBJ2-7, with TRBD1 identical over 10 bases. The CDR3 DNA reads as TGTGCCAGCAGTGATTCGACAGGGGGCGCTGGGGCCTACGAGCAGTACTTC. It is translated as CASSDSTGGAGAYEQYF.